The 17 T cell receptor beta chains listed next were all sequenced from one sample in a study of response to subunit inactivated influenza vaccine. TCRdb re-called the RT-PCR reads through MiXCR, storing one row per CDR3 protein. The data hold around 200,000 distinct CDR3 sequences, with around 9.2% observed a single time. The specimen comprised non-naive T cells sorted from PBMCs, sampled on the day of vaccination. The receptors derive from a man aged 50 to 60 who received an inactivated influenza vaccine.

The rearrangement links TRBV18 to TRBJ2-2, with D possibly being TRBD1 (6 bases). CDR3 length: 14 amino acids. Germline V gene sequence: CDR1 KGHSH, CDR2 LQKENI. V lost 5 bases to trimming and J lost 6 bases, with 13 bases between them. CDR3 residues: CASSVQGSAGELFF. As DNA, the CDR3 is TGTGCCAGCTCAGTACAGGGTTCCGCCGGGGAGCTGTTTTTT.

Only a few counts were recorded for this clonotype. The J gene is TRBJ1-1, the V gene TRBV7-2; no reliable D call. The V gene lost 3 bases and the J gene lost 1 base, with 9 bases spanning the gap. The germline V gene has CDR1 SGHTA and CDR2 FQGNSA. This CDR3 has 14 amino acids. The CDR3 here is CASSLEEANTEAFF. CDR3 nucleotide sequence: TGTGCCAGCAGCTTGGAGGAGGCGAACACTGAAGCTTTCTTT.

The rearrangement joins TRBV7-2 to TRBJ2-2, with TRBD1 as a possible D gene (6 bases). This CDR3 spans 17 amino acids. The V end lost 5 bases, the J end lost 0 bases, and 16 bases lay between the germline ends. CDR1 is SGHTA and CDR2 is FQGNSA in the germline V gene. CDR3 coding DNA: TGTGCCAGCAGCCCTACCCGGGACACCGCGAACACCGGGGAGCTGTTTTTT. Amino acid sequence: CASSPTRDTANTGELFF.

The chain recombines TRBV11-1 with TRBJ2-5; 9 bases match TRBD2. V shed 2 bases and J 4 bases; nucleotides not matched to a gene: 14. Per the germline V gene, CDR1 is SGHAT and CDR2 is FQDESV (reference sequence). The CDR3 spans 18 residues. The CDR3 DNA sequence: TGTGCCAGCAGCTTAATGCTAGCGGGACTCCTTGGGATAGAGACCCAGTACTTC. Amino acid sequence: CASSLMLAGLLGIETQYF.

In this sample, this clonotype turned up many times. This rearrangement joins TRBV7-9 to TRBJ1-2; 7 nucleotides align to TRBD1. V trimming: 5 bases; J trimming: 4 bases; junction bases outside the gene matches: 7. The germline CDR1 and CDR2 sequences are SEHNR and FQNEAQ (reference sequence). This CDR3 spans 14 amino acids. The CDR3 DNA is TGTGCCAGCAGCGTAATACAGGGGAGCTATGGCTACACCTTC. This translates into CASSVIQGSYGYTF.

This clonotype has ten or more counts. The gene calls are TRBV7-2 and TRBJ2-3; TRBD1 matches 11 bases. Germline V gene sequence: CDR1 SGHTA, CDR2 FQGNSA. The CDR3 sequence is 16 residues long. V gave up 4 bases and J gave up 0 bases; unmatched junction bases: 3. DNA of the CDR3: TGTGCCAGCAGCTGGGGGACAGGGGGTAGCACAGATACGCAGTATTTT. It is translated as CASSWGTGGSTDTQYF.

This clonotype was recorded many times. The V gene is TRBV5-1, the J gene TRBJ2-7; the D gene is possibly TRBD2 (5 bases). The CDR3 consists of 14 residues. Looked up from germline, CDR1 is SGHRS and CDR2 is YFSETQ. Between the trimmed V and J ends, which lost 1 base and 5 bases, there was a span of 13 bases. CDR3 sequence (DNA): TGCGCCAGCAGCTTGAGAGGGATTGGGCACGAGCAGTACTTC. As protein: CASSLRGIGHEQYF.

This clonotype was detected many times. The rearrangement joins TRBV18 to TRBJ1-1; no definite D call. The germline V gene has CDR1 KGHSH and CDR2 LQKENI. CDR3 length: 13 amino acids. Trimming stripped 2 bases from V and 3 bases from J, with 7 bases between. The CDR3 DNA sequence: TGTGCCAGCTCACCATTTAGGGACACTGAAGCTTTCTTT. It translates to CASSPFRDTEAFF.

The chain carries TRBV5-1 and TRBJ1-2; TRBD1 matches at 12 bases. This CDR3 spans 15 amino acids. The J segment lost 5 bases and the V segment lost 3 bases, leaving 5 bases of the junction unmatched. Germline V gene data show CDR1 as SGHRS and CDR2 as YFSETQ. The CDR3 spells CASSYGTGGKYGYTF. The CDR3 DNA is TGCGCCAGCAGCTATGGGACAGGGGGCAAGTATGGCTACACCTTC.

This clonotype was found a few times. The rearrangement uses TRBV2 and TRBJ2-7; unclear D gene. With 6 bases removed from V and 5 bases from J, the gap between germline ends came to 20 bases. CDR3 length: 15 residues. CDR1 is SNHLY and CDR2 is FYNNEI in the germline V gene. For the CDR3, the DNA is TGTGCCAGCAGCGAAACCGGCGTGGTGGTCAACGAGCAGTACTTC. Its translation: CASSETGVVVNEQYF.

This clonotype has at least ten counts. The chain carries TRBV20-1 and TRBJ2-2, with D perhaps matching TRBD2 (6 bases). Looked up from germline, CDR1 is DFQATT and CDR2 is SNEGSKA (reference sequence). Trimming cost V 5 bases and J 5 bases, with 12 bases left between them. The CDR3 runs to 13 residues. The CDR3 sequence is CSASGTLTGELFF. The CDR3 nucleotides are TGCAGTGCTTCCGGGACTCTGACCGGGGAGCTGTTTTTT.

In its sample, this clonotype was seen a few times. The chain carries TRBV20-1 and TRBJ2-7; D is possibly TRBD2 (6 bases). This CDR3 region has 13 residues. V was cut by 5 bases and J by 1 base, with 12 bases left in between. Germline CDR1 DFQATT, CDR2 SNEGSKA (reference sequence). The CDR3 DNA sequence: TGCAGTGCTTCGGGACTGGATTCCTACGAGCAGTACTTC. Its translation: CSASGLDSYEQYF.

This clonotype was seen at least ten times. V and J are TRBV28 and TRBJ1-5; no reliable D call. Trimming removed 2 bases from V and 7 bases from J, with 6 bases in between. CDR1 is MDHEN and CDR2 is SYDVKM in the germline V gene. This CDR3 contains 12 residues. The CDR3 DNA is TGTGCCAGCAGTTTAAGGGCGCAGCCCCAGCATTTT. Its translation: CASSLRAQPQHF.

The chain is built from TRBV6-4 and TRBJ1-2, with 8 bases fitting TRBD1. The CDR3 is made up of 13 amino acids. Germline loops: CDR1 MRHNA, CDR2 SNTAGT. V shed 6 bases and J 7 bases; nucleotides not matched to a gene: 7. The CDR3 nucleotides read TGTGCCAGCAGGCAACCAGGGGGCTTTGGCTACACCTTC. Its translation: CASRQPGGFGYTF.

The V and J genes are TRBV12-3 or TRBV12-4 and TRBJ2-7; D not resolved. The CDR3 sequence is 15 residues long. V lost 2 bases, J lost 4 bases, and 15 bases lay in between. DNA for the CDR3: TGTGCCAGCAGTTTAAGACCAGGATCGAATTACGAGCAGTACTTC. This translates into CASSLRPGSNYEQYF.

This clonotype was seen a few times. V is TRBV18 and J is TRBJ2-5; D not certain. Trimming removed 0 bases at V and 0 bases at J, with 11 bases between. Germline assignment: CDR1 KGHSH and CDR2 LQKENI. The CDR3 spans 16 residues. CDR3 region: CASSPPGVPHQETQYF. CDR3 sequence (DNA): TGTGCCAGCTCACCACCTGGAGTTCCCCACCAAGAGACCCAGTACTTC.

This sequence joins TRBV30 and TRBJ1-5; D ambiguous. Germline CDR1 and CDR2: GTSNPN and SVGIG (reference sequence). V lost 2 bases and J 4 bases, leaving 9 bases between the germline ends. The CDR3 consists of 13 residues. CDR3: CAWSKRGNQPQHF. The CDR3 nucleotides read TGTGCCTGGAGTAAACGGGGAAATCAGCCCCAGCATTTT.